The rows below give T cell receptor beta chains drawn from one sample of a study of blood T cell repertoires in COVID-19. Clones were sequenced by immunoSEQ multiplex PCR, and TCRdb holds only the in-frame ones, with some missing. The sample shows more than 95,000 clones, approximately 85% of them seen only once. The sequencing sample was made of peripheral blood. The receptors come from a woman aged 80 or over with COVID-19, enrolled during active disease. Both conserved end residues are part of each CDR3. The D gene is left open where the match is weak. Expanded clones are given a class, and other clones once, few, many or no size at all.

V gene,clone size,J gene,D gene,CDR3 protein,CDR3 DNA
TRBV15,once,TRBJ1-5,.,CATSRAPGVNQPQHF,TGTGCCACCAGCAGAGCCCCCGGGGTAAATCAGCCCCAGCATTTT
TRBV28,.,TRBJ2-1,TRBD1,CASSLGQGVYNEQFF,TGTGCCAGCAGTTTGGGGCAGGGGGTCTACAATGAGCAGTTCTTC
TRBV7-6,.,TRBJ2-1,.,CASSLDSGSSYNEQFF,TGTGCCAGCAGCTTAGATTCGGGGAGCTCCTACAATGAGCAGTTCTTC
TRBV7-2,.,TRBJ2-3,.,CASSLRQGTQYF,TGTGCCAGCAGCTTACGCCAGGGTACGCAGTATTTT
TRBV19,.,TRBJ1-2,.,CASTLGLLDGYTF,TGTGCCAGTACTCTGGGACTACTCGATGGCTACACCTTC
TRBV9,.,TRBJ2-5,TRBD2,CASSASGGPRETQYF,TGTGCCAGCAGCGCGTCGGGAGGGCCGCGAGAGACCCAGTACTTC
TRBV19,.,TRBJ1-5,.,CASSTTGGNQPQHF,TGTGCCAGTAGTACGACAGGAGGCAATCAGCCCCAGCATTTT
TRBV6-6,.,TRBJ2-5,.,CASSSQETQYF,TGTGCCAGCAGTTCTCAAGAGACCCAGTACTTC
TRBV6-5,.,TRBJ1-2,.,CASSYSIWGGVYGYTF,TGTGCCAGCAGTTACTCGATATGGGGCGGTGTCTATGGCTACACCTTC
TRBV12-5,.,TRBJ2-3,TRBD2,CASGPGTSGSADTQYF,TGTGCTAGTGGTCCCGGGACTAGCGGGAGCGCGGATACGCAGTATTTT
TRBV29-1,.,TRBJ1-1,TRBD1,CSERQGLNTEAFF,TGCAGCGAGCGACAGGGGTTGAACACTGAAGCTTTCTTT
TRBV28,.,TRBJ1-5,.,CASSPEPRPQHF,TGTGCCAGCAGTCCCGAGCCACGGCCCCAGCATTTT
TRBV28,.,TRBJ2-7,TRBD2,CASRGGLADSYEQYF,TGTGCCAGCAGGGGGGGACTAGCGGACTCCTACGAGCAGTACTTC
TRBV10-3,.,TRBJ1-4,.,CAIRGQSGEKLFF,TGTGCCATCAGAGGGCAAAGCGGGGAAAAACTGTTTTTT
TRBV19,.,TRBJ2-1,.,CASSSQGGISYNEQFF,TGTGCCAGTAGTTCCCAAGGCGGGATCTCCTACAATGAGCAGTTCTTC
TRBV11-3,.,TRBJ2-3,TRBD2,CASSSAGTSGKDTQYF,TGTGCCAGCAGCTCCGCCGGGACTAGCGGGAAGGATACGCAGTATTTT
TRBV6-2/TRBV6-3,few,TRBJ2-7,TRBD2,CASSYHLAGGLEQYF,TGTGCCAGCAGTTACCACCTAGCGGGAGGGCTCGAGCAGTACTTC
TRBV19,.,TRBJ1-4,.,CASSNTPLNEKLFF,TGTGCCAGTAGTAACACGCCTCTTAATGAAAAACTGTTTTTT
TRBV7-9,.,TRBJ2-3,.,CASSFDTDVDTQYF,TGTGCCAGCAGCTTTGACACGGATGTAGATACGCAGTATTTT
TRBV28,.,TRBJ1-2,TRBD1,CASSLGTDYGYTF,TGTGCCAGCAGTTTAGGGACAGACTATGGCTACACCTTC
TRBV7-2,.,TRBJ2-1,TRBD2,CASSTEVRRENNEQFF,TGTGCCAGCAGCACAGAGGTCCGGCGGGAGAACAATGAGCAGTTCTTC
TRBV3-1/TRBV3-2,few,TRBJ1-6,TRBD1,CASSQGQLSLHF,TGTGCCAGCAGCCAGGGACAGTTATCCCTCCACTTT
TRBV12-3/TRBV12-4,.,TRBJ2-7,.,CASSLQGYEQYF,TGTGCCAGCAGTCTACAGGGATACGAGCAGTACTTC
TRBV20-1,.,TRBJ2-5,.,CSASPLGRYQETQYF,TGCAGTGCCAGTCCTCTGGGGCGGTACCAAGAGACCCAGTACTTC
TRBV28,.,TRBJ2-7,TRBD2,CASSPSSGTYEQYF,TGTGCCAGCAGCCCGTCTAGCGGAACCTACGAGCAGTACTTC
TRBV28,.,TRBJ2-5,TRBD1,CASSHRGDIETQYF,TGTGCCAGCAGTCACAGGGGCGATATTGAGACCCAGTACTTC
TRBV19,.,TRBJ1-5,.,CASSIRDTHSNQPQHF,TGTGCCAGTAGTATTCGGGACACCCATAGCAATCAGCCCCAGCATTTT
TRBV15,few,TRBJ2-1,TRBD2,CATSSRLAGGEQFF,TGTGCCACCAGCAGCAGACTAGCGGGAGGTGAGCAGTTCTTC
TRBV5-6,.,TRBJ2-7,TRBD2,CASAGSGSSYEQYF,TGTGCCAGCGCAGGAAGCGGGAGCTCCTACGAGCAGTACTTC
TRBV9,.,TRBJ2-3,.,CASSVASVGGRSEDTQYF,TGTGCCAGCAGCGTAGCTTCAGTGGGTGGGAGATCGGAAGATACGCAGTATTTT
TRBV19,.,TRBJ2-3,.,CASSWALTDTQYF,TGTGCCAGTAGTTGGGCCCTCACAGATACGCAGTATTTT
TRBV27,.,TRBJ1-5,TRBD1,CASSLSGTGSQPQHF,TGTGCCAGCAGTTTATCTGGGACAGGGAGTCAGCCCCAGCATTTT
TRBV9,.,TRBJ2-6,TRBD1,CASSVQGQGAGANVLTF,TGTGCCAGCAGCGTCCAGGGACAGGGGGCTGGGGCCAACGTCCTGACTTTC
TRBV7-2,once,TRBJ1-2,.,CASSQGQRYGYTF,TGTGCCAGCAGCCAAGGACAGAGATATGGCTACACCTTC
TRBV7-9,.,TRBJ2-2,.,CASSLGGRGTGELFF,TGTGCCAGCAGCTTAGGCGGCCGAGGGACCGGGGAGCTGTTTTTT
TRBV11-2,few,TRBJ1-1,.,CASSPLGAMNTEAFF,TGTGCCAGCAGCCCCCTGGGAGCCATGAACACTGAAGCTTTCTTT
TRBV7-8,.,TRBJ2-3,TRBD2,CASSPRGLAGPTDTQYF,TGTGCCAGCAGCCCCCGGGGACTAGCGGGACCCACAGATACGCAGTATTTT